The next 6 T cell receptor beta chains were all read from a single sample in a study of glioma-infiltrating T cells after dendritic cell vaccination. TCRdb's copy holds only in-frame clones and misses some; the assay was immunoSEQ multiplex PCR. The table lists roughly 38,000 clones, approximately 80% of them singletons. The input for sequencing was blood, taken before dendritic cell vaccination. All receptors come from a human donor with glioblastoma.

The V and J genes are TRBV27 and TRBJ2-2; 9 positions agree with TRBD2. CDR1 is MNHEY and CDR2 is SMNVEV in the germline V gene (reference sequence). V shed 2 bases, J shed 5 bases, and the junction held 9 bases outside the gene matches. This CDR3 has 17 residues. CDR3 coding DNA: TGTGCCAGCAGTTTACAGTTGCGCGGGGGGGATACCGGGGAGCTGTTTTTT. Translated, it gives CASSLQLRGGDTGELFF.

Only a few counts were recorded for this clone. J is TRBJ2-7 and V is TRBV13; 11 positions agree with TRBD2. Trimming took 5 bases from V and 4 from J; bases not matched to a gene: 10. The CDR3 is 16 amino acids. CDR1 is PRHDT, CDR2 FYEKMQ, per germline (reference sequence). The CDR3 DNA is TGTGCCAGCAGCCCCTTACTAGCGGGGGCCCCTTACGAGCAGTACTTC. Protein: CASSPLLAGAPYEQYF.

The chain carries TRBV7-6 and TRBJ2-5, with a tentative D call TRBD2 (6 bases). The CDR3 extends over 14 amino acids. Germline-derived CDR1 and CDR2 are SGHVS and FNYEAQ. V was trimmed by 3 bases and J by 9 bases, leaving 17 bases between them. The CDR3 DNA sequence: TGTGCCAGCAGCTTTACGGGGGATCACCATTCCCAGTACTTC. It codes for CASSFTGDHHSQYF. The whole variable domain, remainder taken from reference TRBV7-6 and TRBJ2-5, is GAGVSQSPRYKVTKRGQDVALRCDPISGHVSLYWYRQALGQGPEFLTYFNYEAQQDKSGLPNDRFSAERPEGSISTLTIQRTEQRDSAMYRCASSFTGDHHSQYFGPGTRLLVL.

The rearrangement links TRBV2 to TRBJ2-7, with D possibly being TRBD2 (6 bases). V shed 6 bases and J shed 2 bases, with 20 bases lying between them. The CDR3 spans 16 residues. CDR1 SNHLY and CDR2 FYNNEI come from the germline V gene. The CDR3 nucleotides read TGTGCCAGCAGCGTCCCCTGGGGAGGCAGGGCCTACGAGCAGTACTTC. Translating gives CASSVPWGGRAYEQYF.

The chain carries TRBV5-1 and TRBJ1-2; tentatively, D is TRBD1 (6 bases). CDR1 is SGHRS and CDR2 is YFSETQ in the germline V gene. The CDR3 is 14 amino acids. V shed 1 base and J shed 4 bases, with 11 bases lying between them. CDR3 protein: CASSLRTASYGYTF. In DNA, the CDR3 is TGCGCCAGCAGCTTGAGGACAGCTTCCTATGGCTACACCTTC.

The CDR3 loop is CASSSGQLLSYEQYF. CDR3 coding DNA: TGCGCCAGCAGCTCCGGACAGCTACTATCCTACGAGCAGTACTTC. V and J are TRBV10-1 and TRBJ2-7; D perhaps matches TRBD1 (6 bases). The CDR3 loop spans 15 amino acids. Germline-derived CDR1 and CDR2 are WNHNN and SYGVQD (reference sequence). V dropped 6 bases and J dropped 1 base, with 16 bases sitting between them.